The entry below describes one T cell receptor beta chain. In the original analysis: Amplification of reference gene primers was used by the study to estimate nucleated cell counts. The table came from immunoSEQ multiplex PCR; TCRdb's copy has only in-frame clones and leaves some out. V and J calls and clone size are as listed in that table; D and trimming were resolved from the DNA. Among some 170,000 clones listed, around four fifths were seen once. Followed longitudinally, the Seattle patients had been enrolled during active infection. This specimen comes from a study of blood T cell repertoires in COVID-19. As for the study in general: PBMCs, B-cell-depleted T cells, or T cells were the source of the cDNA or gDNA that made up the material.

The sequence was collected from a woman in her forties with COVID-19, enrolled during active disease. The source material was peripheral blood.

The DNA of the CDR3 is TGCGCCAGCAGCTTGGAGGCGGTCTATGGCTACACCTTC. Its protein product is CASSLEAVYGYTF. The chain recombines TRBV5-1 with TRBJ1-2; D gene ambiguous. The V end lost 0 bases, the J end lost 4 bases, and 7 bases lay between the germline ends. In germline, CDR1 is SGHRS, CDR2 YFSETQ. This CDR3 is built from 13 residues.